These 28 T cell receptor beta chains share one sample of origin, sequenced in a study of PD-L1 blockade in urothelial cancer. Time point described: pretreatment peripheral blood. TCRdb's table, derived via immunoSEQ multiplex PCR, lists solely in-frame clones and lacks some. The sample has about 86,000 clones, over 65% seen once. This sample comprised PBMCs, obtained around atezolizumab (anti-PD-L1) treatment. Every receptor here comes from a man in his sixties with urothelial cancer.

This rearrangement joins TRBV4-1 to TRBJ2-1, with 14 bases identical to TRBD2. J gave up 12 bases and V 4 bases, and 5 bases lay outside the gene matches. Germline V lookup: CDR1 MGHRA, CDR2 YSYEKL. This CDR3 has 14 residues. Here the CDR3 DNA reads TGCGCCAGCAGCCGACTAGCGGGAGGGGGGGGGCAGTTCTTC. It is translated as CASSRLAGGGGQFF.

The chain is built from TRBV10-2 and TRBJ2-2, with 8 bases aligning to TRBD2. After removal of 3 bases from V and 5 bases from J, the junction contained 2 bases not matched to a gene. The CDR3 loop spans 14 amino acids. Looked up from germline, CDR1 is WSHSY and CDR2 is SAAADI. The CDR3, as DNA: TGCGCCAGCAGTGAAGCGGGAGTGACCGGGGAGCTGTTTTTT. Amino acids: CASSEAGVTGELFF.

The chain carries TRBV4-1 and TRBJ2-7, with TRBD2 matching 14 bases. V was clipped by 4 bases and J by 4 bases; unmatched bases: 6. CDR1 is MGHRA, CDR2 YSYEKL, per germline. The CDR3 spans 16 residues. The CDR3 sequence is CASSPGTSGSVYEQYF. Written as DNA, the CDR3 is TGCGCCAGCAGCCCGGGGACTAGCGGGAGTGTATACGAGCAGTACTTC.

This clone came up once. J is TRBJ2-7 and V is TRBV15, with TRBD2 matching 7 bases. The ends lost 1 base at V and 4 bases at J; junction bases unmatched: 4. The V gene's germline CDR1 is LNHNV and CDR2 YYDKDF (reference sequence). This CDR3 is built from 14 residues. As DNA, the CDR3 is TGTGCCACCAGCAGAGTAAGCGGGAAATACGAGCAGTACTTC. Translating it yields CATSRVSGKYEQYF.

This clone was found many times. The chain carries TRBV6-5 and TRBJ1-2, with 8 bases fitting TRBD1. Looked up from germline, CDR1 is MNHEY and CDR2 is SVGAGI. This CDR3 region has 13 residues. With V trimmed by 5 bases and J by 3 bases, 2 bases remained unmatched. The CDR3 DNA sequence: TGTGCCAGCAGTCCGGACAGGGACTATGGCTACACCTTC. This translates into CASSPDRDYGYTF.

The rearrangement joins TRBV30 to TRBJ2-7, with a possible D match to TRBD1 (5 bases). The CDR3 loop spans 12 amino acids. Per the germline V gene, CDR1 is GTSNPN and CDR2 is SVGIG (reference sequence). Trimming took off 5 bases at V and 2 bases at J, with 10 bases between the two ends. The CDR3 DNA sequence: TGTGCCTGGGATACAGGTACCTACGAGCAGTACTTC. Its translation: CAWDTGTYEQYF.

The table lists this clone with a count of one. The CDR3 DNA follows: TGCGCCAGCAGCCAAGAAGTAGGGGTATACAATGAGCAGTTCTTC. Amino acids: CASSQEVGVYNEQFF. The genes are TRBV4-1 and TRBJ2-1; D is perhaps TRBD1 (5 bases). CDR3 size: 15 residues. Germline V gene sequence: CDR1 MGHRA, CDR2 YSYEKL. Trimming stripped 0 bases from V and 4 bases from J, with 10 bases between.

The rearrangement joins TRBV30 to TRBJ1-2, with 7 bases identical to TRBD1. The germline V gene encodes CDR1 GTSNPN and CDR2 SVGIG (reference sequence). CDR3 length equals 14 residues. V shed 2 bases, J shed 4 bases, and the junction held 7 bases outside the gene matches. DNA of the CDR3: TGTGCCTGGAGTCCTAACAGGGGTCCCTATGGCTACACCTTC. Encoded protein: CAWSPNRGPYGYTF.

This chain links TRBV18 with TRBJ2-7; 10 positions match TRBD1. J was trimmed by 3 bases and V by 3 bases; bases with no gene match: 5. Germline V gene data show CDR1 as KGHSH and CDR2 as LQKENI. The CDR3 sequence is 15 residues long. The chain's CDR3 is CASSPRQGANYEQYF. CDR3 DNA sequence: TGTGCCAGCTCACCGCGACAGGGGGCCAACTACGAGCAGTACTTC.

The V and J genes are TRBV2 and TRBJ1-2; D uncertain. Trimming left V 6 bases short and J 8 bases short, with 22 bases between. CDR3 length: 15 amino acids. Germline CDR1 reads SNHLY; CDR2 reads FYNNEI. CDR3 coding DNA: TGTGCCAGCAGCCCAGGAGGCAGGACGCTTGGGGGCTACACCTTC. Protein sequence: CASSPGGRTLGGYTF.

This chain joins TRBV9 and TRBJ2-2; 9 bases align to TRBD2. The V segment lost 0 bases and the J segment 0 bases; nucleotides outside the gene matches: 6. This CDR3 region has 18 residues. In germline, CDR1 is SGDLS, CDR2 YYNGEE. The CDR3 nucleotides read TGTGCCAGCAGCGTAGCGTTAGCGGGGGTCGCGAACACCGGGGAGCTGTTTTTT. It encodes CASSVALAGVANTGELFF.

The CDR3 nucleotides read TGTGCCAGCAGGCTAGCGGGGGGGCATCTGGGCGAGCAGTACTTC. Encoded protein: CASRLAGGHLGEQYF. The chain combines TRBV11-2 with TRBJ2-7; 12 bases line up with TRBD2. With V trimmed by 6 bases and J by 6 bases, 9 bases remained unmatched. The CDR3 sequence is 15 residues long. CDR1 and CDR2 (germline): SGHAT, FQNNGV.

The chain combines TRBV29-1 with TRBJ2-7; tentative D call: TRBD1 (6 bases). CDR3 length: 12 amino acids. Germline values: CDR1 SQVTM, CDR2 ANQGSEA. The ends were cut back, 5 bases at V and 3 bases at J, with 11 bases in the middle. The chain's CDR3 is CSVMGQVYEQYF. CDR3 sequence (DNA): TGCAGCGTTATGGGACAAGTCTACGAGCAGTACTTC.

In the case of this clone: At one boundary the junction diverges from the germline segment, which might be a read error. The genes are TRBV27 and TRBJ2-2, with 7 bases lining up with TRBD2. The CDR3 spans 14 residues. Germline CDR1 MNHEY, CDR2 SMNVEV (reference sequence). The CDR3 loop reads CASSLSPQGGELFF. The CDR3 bases are TGTGCCAGCAGTTTATCTCCGCAGGGAGGGGAACTGTTTTTT.

The rearrangement links TRBV4-2 to TRBJ2-7, with TRBD2 identical over 13 bases. V dropped 4 bases and J dropped 0; count of bases not matched to a gene: 6. Per the germline V gene, CDR1 is LGHNA and CDR2 is YNFKEQ. The CDR3 is 17 amino acids. DNA of the CDR3: TGTGCCAGCAGCCCCCAGGGGACTAGCGGGGACTCCTACGAGCAGTACTTC. It is translated as CASSPQGTSGDSYEQYF.

This sequence joins TRBV7-2 and TRBJ2-1; 10 bases are shared with TRBD2. CDR3 size: 16 residues. The germline V gene has CDR1 SGHTA and CDR2 FQGNSA. V was clipped by 4 bases and J by 2 bases; unmatched bases: 5. CDR3 amino acids: CASSYLAGVAYNEQFF. CDR3 bases: TGTGCCAGCAGCTATCTAGCGGGAGTTGCCTACAATGAGCAGTTCTTC.

The rearrangement links TRBV10-3 to TRBJ2-5, with a tentative D call TRBD2 (6 bases). This CDR3 spans 13 amino acids. CDR1 is ENHRY, CDR2 SYGVKD, per germline. Trimming pared 7 bases from V and 9 bases from J, leaving 18 bases between. CDR3 region: CAIINGSISAQYF. The CDR3 DNA reads as TGTGCCATCATCAACGGGAGCATCTCGGCCCAGTACTTC.

CDR3 sequence: CASSFTSNTGELFF. CDR3 in DNA: TGCGCCAGCAGCTTTACTAGTAACACCGGGGAGCTGTTTTTT. The chain uses TRBV5-1 and TRBJ2-2; D perhaps matches TRBD2 (5 bases). V shed 2 bases and J shed 2 bases, with 7 bases lying between them. The CDR3 is made up of 14 amino acids. Germline loops: CDR1 SGHRS, CDR2 YFSETQ.

The V call is TRBV6-5, the J call TRBJ1-6; D may be TRBD1 (6 bases). Germline CDR1 and CDR2: MNHEY and SVGAGI. The CDR3 contains 15 residues. With 6 bases removed from V and 5 bases from J, the gap between germline ends came to 14 bases. The CDR3 region is CASRTDSKNNSPLHF. CDR3 in DNA: TGTGCCAGCAGGACGGACAGCAAAAATAATTCACCCCTCCACTTT.

This chain links TRBV28 with TRBJ1-2; D unresolved. This CDR3 contains 14 residues. Germline CDR1 reads MDHEN; CDR2 reads SYDVKM. The V and J ends lost 6 bases and 0 bases respectively, with 11 bases between them. The CDR3 loop is CASRWAYSNYGYTF. The CDR3 DNA sequence: TGTGCCAGCAGGTGGGCGTATTCTAACTATGGCTACACCTTC.

The V gene is TRBV5-4, the J gene TRBJ2-1; D is perhaps TRBD1 (5 bases). V lost 4 bases to trimming and J lost 0 bases, with 14 bases between them. Germline lookup yields CDR1 SGHNT and CDR2 YYREEE (reference sequence). The CDR3 is 16 residues long. DNA of the CDR3: TGTGCCAGCAGCCCTAACAGGAACCCCTCCTACAATGAGCAGTTCTTC. Protein sequence: CASSPNRNPSYNEQFF.

V gene TRBV6-5 combines with J gene TRBJ2-3, with 9 nucleotides matching TRBD2. The CDR3 spans 14 residues. J was trimmed by 8 bases and V by 3 bases; bases with no gene match: 6. Germline CDR1 reads MNHEY; CDR2 reads SVGAGI. The CDR3 DNA reads TGTGCCAGCAGTTATAGGCTAGCGGGAACTACGCAGTATTTT. Encoded protein: CASSYRLAGTTQYF.

This clone was recorded only once. This chain connects TRBV28 to TRBJ2-7; 10 bases match TRBD2. From germline, CDR1 is MDHEN and CDR2 SYDVKM. The CDR3 is 15 residues long. V lost 4 bases, J lost 6 bases, and 9 bases stayed unmatched. The CDR3 loop is CASSSPSGRAPEQYF. In nucleotides, the CDR3 is TGTGCCAGCAGTTCGCCTAGCGGGAGAGCCCCCGAGCAGTACTTC.

This clone occurred once. The chain couples TRBV25-1 to TRBJ1-1; D is perhaps TRBD1 (5 bases). Between the trimmed V and J ends, which lost 4 bases and 1 base, there was a span of 13 bases. Per germline, CDR1 MGHDK and CDR2 SYGVNS. The CDR3 loop spans 15 amino acids. Here the CDR3 DNA reads TGTGCCAGCAGTGCCTCGGAACAGGCGAACACTGAAGCTTTCTTT. This gives the protein CASSASEQANTEAFF.

This sequence joins TRBV5-1 and TRBJ2-1, with 9 bases lining up with TRBD2. Germline V CDR1 and CDR2: SGHRS, YFSETQ. The CDR3 consists of 16 residues. The V and J ends lost 0 bases and 3 bases, in that order; junction bases with no gene match: 4. CDR3 DNA: TGCGCCAGCAGCTTGGGTCTAGCGGGACTCTACAATGAGCAGTTCTTC. Residues: CASSLGLAGLYNEQFF.

This rearrangement joins TRBV29-1 to TRBJ2-2; 10 bases map to TRBD1. CDR3 length: 13 amino acids. Trimming removed 6 bases from V and 7 bases from J; junction bases left unmatched: 5. Per the germline V gene, CDR1 is SQVTM and CDR2 is ANQGSEA. CDR3 DNA: TGCAGCGTCAGGACAGGGGGGGACGGGGAGCTGTTTTTT. It is translated as CSVRTGGDGELFF.

This sequence joins TRBV9 and TRBJ1-1; 12 bases align to TRBD1. The CDR3 runs to 18 residues. The V and J ends lost 2 bases and 5 bases, in that order; junction bases with no gene match: 13. Germline V CDR1 and CDR2: SGDLS, YYNGEE. DNA of the CDR3: TGTGCCAGCAGCGTCGGGACAGGGGGCGTTATGGGTTTAACTGAAGCTTTCTTT. Its translation: CASSVGTGGVMGLTEAFF.

This clone was seen once. V is TRBV7-3 and J is TRBJ2-6; D is unresolved. Per the germline V gene, CDR1 is SGHTA and CDR2 is FQGTGA. The CDR3 spans 15 residues. Trimming stripped 5 bases from V and 1 base from J, with 9 bases between. For the CDR3, the DNA is TGTGCCAGCAGCCTCGACACGTCTGGGGCCAACGTCCTGACTTTC. Its protein is CASSLDTSGANVLTF. Combining the CDR3 with reference TRBV7-3 and TRBJ2-6 gives the whole variable domain GAGVSQTPSNKVTEKGKYVELRCDPISGHTALYWYRQSLGQGPEFLIYFQGTGAADDSGLPNDRFFAVRPEGSVSTLKIQRTERGDSAVYLCASSLDTSGANVLTFGAGSRLTVL.